Listed below are T cell receptor beta chains from one sample, sequenced in a study of cytomegalovirus exposure and HLA in healthy donors. Assay used: immunoSEQ multiplex PCR; TCRdb lists only in-frame clones, some missing. The table has some 91,000 clones, around 82% seen once. Input material: PBMCs. These receptor sequences come from a woman aged 60-70 years in good health and CMV-seronegative. Each CDR3 is given with its conserved first and last residue. Fields, in order: clone size, D gene, J gene, CDR3 length, V gene, CDR3 DNA, CDR3 protein. D genes are given only for firm matches. Expanded clones get a size class; other rows say once, few or many, or leave the size out.

>NA|NA|TRBJ1-2|15|TRBV5-4
TGTGCCAGCAGCTTGGATTCTGTAGGGAGGTATGGCTACACCTTC
CASSLDSVGRYGYTF
>NA|NA|TRBJ1-2|13|TRBV13
TGTGCCAGCAGCTTAGGCCTGGACTCGGGCTACACCTTC
CASSLGLDSGYTF
>NA|TRBD1|TRBJ2-3|17|TRBV4-3
TGCGCCAGCAGCCAGCTTATCCGGGACAGCTACACAGATACGCAGTATTTT
CASSQLIRDSYTDTQYF
>few|NA|TRBJ2-3|14|TRBV10-3
TGTGCCATCAGTGAGTCGACAGCCACAGATACGCAGTATTTT
CAISESTATDTQYF
>NA|TRBD1|TRBJ1-1|15|TRBV28
TGTGCCAGCAGAGGAGGGACAGGGGTCCACACTGAAGCTTTCTTT
CASRGGTGVHTEAFF
>NA|TRBD1|TRBJ1-1|12|TRBV10-2
TGCGCCAGCAGAATGACAGGGGGTGAAGCTTTCTTT
CASRMTGGEAFF
>NA|NA|TRBJ2-3|11|TRBV28
TGTGCCAGCAGTTTCCTGGCCCGAACGCATTTT
CASSFLARTHF
>NA|NA|TRBJ1-2|11|TRBV20-1
TGCAGTGCTAGAGACGGCTATGGCTACACCTTC
CSARDGYGYTF
>NA|TRBD1|TRBJ2-7|14|TRBV5-1
TGCGCCAGCAGCTCCGGGACAGGGATCTACGAGCAGTACTTC
CASSSGTGIYEQYF
>NA|NA|TRBJ1-4|15|TRBV7-9
TGTGCCAGCAGCCCCAACCCCGCAGGGTTTGAAAAACTGTTTTTT
CASSPNPAGFEKLFF
>NA|NA|TRBJ2-2|16|TRBV27
TGTGCCAGCAGTGTGTTGGCAGGCCTTAACACCGGGGAGCTGTTTTTT
CASSVLAGLNTGELFF
>NA|NA|TRBJ1-5|17|TRBV12-5
TGTGCTAGTGGTTTGGCCGGGACAACGACCCATGAGGAGCCCCAGCATTTT
CASGLAGTTTHEEPQHF
>NA|NA|TRBJ2-7|14|TRBV4-1
TGCGCCAGCAGCCAATTGGCAGGGGCCTACGAGCAGTACTTC
CASSQLAGAYEQYF
>NA|NA|TRBJ1-4|14|TRBV19
TGTGCCAGTAGTACGGACAAAGGGGATGAAAAACTGTTTTTT
CASSTDKGDEKLFF
>few|TRBD1|TRBJ1-2|15|TRBV5-6
TGTGCCAGCAGTCTTCCTCCCGGGACAGGGTCGGGCTACACCTTC
CASSLPPGTGSGYTF
>NA|NA|TRBJ2-5|14|TRBV9
TGTGCCAGCAGCGGACAGGACCCTCAAGAGACCCAGTACTTC
CASSGQDPQETQYF
>NA|TRBD1|TRBJ1-4|12|TRBV6-6
TGTGCCAGCTCCGACAGGGCTGAAAAACTGTTTTTT
CASSDRAEKLFF
>NA|TRBD2|TRBJ2-7|18|TRBV2
TGTGCCAGCAGGCCCCCTGGGCTAGCGGGCAGGAGCCCGGCTGAGCAGTACTTC
CASRPPGLAGRSPAEQYF
>few|TRBD1|TRBJ1-2|14|TRBV6-6
TGTGCCAGCAGTTCGGCGACAGGGGGTAATGGCTACACCTTC
CASSSATGGNGYTF
>NA|NA|TRBJ2-3|12|TRBV19
TGTGCCAGTAGTACACGGGCCGGCGGGGAGACATTT
CASSTRAGGETF
>NA|NA|TRBJ1-2|11|TRBV19
TGTGCCAGTAGTACAGTTGCAGGCTACACCTTC
CASSTVAGYTF
>few|TRBD1|TRBJ1-4|15|TRBV15
TGTGCCACCAGCAGAGGCCAGGGGGCCAATGAAAAACTGTTTTTT
CATSRGQGANEKLFF
>NA|NA|TRBJ2-7|13|TRBV18
TGTGCCAGCTCACCAGGGCAGGTCTACGAGCAGTACTTC
CASSPGQVYEQYF
>few|TRBD1|TRBJ1-5|15|TRBV2
TGTGCCAGCAGAAGGGAGACAGGGGGGGATCAGCCCCAGCATTTT
CASRRETGGDQPQHF
>NA|TRBD1|TRBJ1-1|14|TRBV5-1
TGCGCCAGCAGCACCGGACAGGAGAACACTGAAGCTTTCTTT
CASSTGQENTEAFF
>NA|TRBD2|TRBJ2-5|15|TRBV6-5
TGTGCCAGCAGTCGGGGGGGACTGGCTTCAAAGACCCAGTACTTC
CASSRGGLASKTQYF
>NA|NA|TRBJ2-3|11|TRBV20-1
TGCAGTGCTCAACAGGAGCCAGGGCAGTATTTT
CSAQQEPGQYF
>NA|NA|TRBJ2-3|14|TRBV6-6
TGTGCCAGCAGTCAAGGACTGCCCACAGATACGCAGTATTTT
CASSQGLPTDTQYF
>few|NA|TRBJ1-2|15|TRBV6-1
TGTGCCAGCAGTGAAACGGTTACCAAGAACTATGGCTACACCTTC
CASSETVTKNYGYTF
>few|NA|TRBJ2-2|13|TRBV6-6
TGTGCCAGCAGGGCAGTGAACACCGGGGAGCTGTTTTTT
CASRAVNTGELFF
>NA|NA|TRBJ2-3|20|TRBV12-5
TGTGCTAGTGGTTTGAATTTAGGGGATCAAAGACGGCTTATCACAGATACGCAGTATTTT
CASGLNLGDQRRLITDTQYF
>NA|TRBD1|TRBJ1-2|15|TRBV4-3
TGCGCCAGCAGCCCGGACAGGAGCCTCGACTATGGCTACACCTTC
CASSPDRSLDYGYTF
>NA|NA|TRBJ1-1|14|TRBV27
TGTGCCAGCAGTTACGGGGGTAGGAACACTGAAGCTTTCTTT
CASSYGGRNTEAFF
>NA|NA|TRBJ1-1|15|TRBV5-4
TGTGCCAGCAGCTCGGCTAAAGAGGGAAACACTGAAGCTTTCTTT
CASSSAKEGNTEAFF
>NA|TRBD1|TRBJ2-7|14|TRBV7-9
TGTGCCAGCAGCTTAGTGGGACAGAGCTACGAGCAGTACTTC
CASSLVGQSYEQYF
>NA|NA|TRBJ2-7|15|TRBV7-9
TGTGCCAGCAGCGCCCAGGGGTCTCACATCTACGAGCAGTACTTC
CASSAQGSHIYEQYF
>NA|TRBD2|TRBJ2-1|17|TRBV5-4
TGTGCCAGCAGCCCACTAGCGGGGGCCTCCTCCTACAATGAGCAGTTCTTC
CASSPLAGASSYNEQFF
>NA|TRBD1|TRBJ1-2|12|TRBV30
TGTGCCTGGACAGGGGGCGCTTATGGCTACACCTTC
CAWTGGAYGYTF
>NA|TRBD1|TRBJ2-7|13|TRBV9
TGTGCCAGCAGTCGGACAGGGGTTAACGAGCAGTACTTC
CASSRTGVNEQYF
>NA|TRBD1|TRBJ1-1|13|TRBV30
TGTGCCTGGGGGGGGACAGGGGACACTGAAGCTTTCTTT
CAWGGTGDTEAFF
>NA|NA|TRBJ2-5|14|TRBV4-2
TGTGCCAGCAGCCCGGGACGGACTAAAGAGACCCAGTACTTC
CASSPGRTKETQYF
>NA|NA|TRBJ2-5|15|TRBV7-9
TGTGCCAGCAGCCCAGGGGTCCGGTACCAAGAGACCCAGTACTTC
CASSPGVRYQETQYF
>NA|TRBD2|TRBJ2-1|16|TRBV4-1
TGCGCCAGCAGCCAAGATGCGGGGGGGACTGGCAATGAGCAGTTCTTC
CASSQDAGGTGNEQFF
>NA|NA|TRBJ1-5|14|TRBV28
TGTGCCAGCAGTCCCGGGACTTCGGGTCAGCCCCAGCATTTT
CASSPGTSGQPQHF
>NA|TRBD1|TRBJ1-2|11|TRBV20-1
TGCAGTGCGAGGGACAGGGGTGACTACACCTTC
CSARDRGDYTF
>NA|NA|TRBJ2-3|12|TRBV9
TGTGCCAGCAGCGGCCTAGCAGATACGCAGTATTTT
CASSGLADTQYF